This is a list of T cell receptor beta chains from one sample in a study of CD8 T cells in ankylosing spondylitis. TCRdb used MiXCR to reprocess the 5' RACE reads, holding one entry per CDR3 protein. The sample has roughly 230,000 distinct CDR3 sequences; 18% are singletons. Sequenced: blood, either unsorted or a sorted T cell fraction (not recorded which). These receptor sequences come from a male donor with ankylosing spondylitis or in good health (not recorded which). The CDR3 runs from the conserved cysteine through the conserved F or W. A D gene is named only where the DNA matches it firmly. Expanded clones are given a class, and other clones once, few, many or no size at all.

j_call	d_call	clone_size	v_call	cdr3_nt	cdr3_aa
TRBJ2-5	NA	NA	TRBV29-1	TGCAGCGTTGAAGACGGAAGGCTTCAAGAGACCCAGTACTTC	CSVEDGRLQETQYF
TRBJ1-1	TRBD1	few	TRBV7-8	TGTGCCAGCAGCGTACAGGGGTCGGGACCCCAGACCGAAGCTTTCTTT	CASSVQGSGPQTEAFF
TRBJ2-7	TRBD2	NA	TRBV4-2	TGTGCCAGCAGCCCAAACGGGCGGGAGGGTTCCTACGAGCAGTACTTC	CASSPNGREGSYEQYF
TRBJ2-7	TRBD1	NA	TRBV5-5	TGTGCCAGCAGCTGGACAGGGCTCTACGAGCAGTACTTC	CASSWTGLYEQYF
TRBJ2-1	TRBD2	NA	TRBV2	TGTGCCAGCAGTGAAATAGGTAGCGGGAGCGGGAATGAGCAGTTCTTC	CASSEIGSGSGNEQFF
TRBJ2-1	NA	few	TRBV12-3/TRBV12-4	TGTGCCAGCAGCCGAGTACTGGGACCCCGCGCGGCACCTGACAATGAGCAGTTCTTC	CASSRVLGPRAAPDNEQFF
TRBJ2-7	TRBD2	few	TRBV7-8	TGTGCCAGCAGCAAAAGCGGGAGACTCTACGAGCAGTACTTC	CASSKSGRLYEQYF
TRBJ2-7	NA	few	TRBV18	TGTGCCAGCTCCCTCGTTGGGGACTCCTACGAGCAGTACTTC	CASSLVGDSYEQYF
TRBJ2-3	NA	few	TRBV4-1	TGCGCCAGCAGCCAAGATCCAAGTACCGCAGATACGCAGTATTTT	CASSQDPSTADTQYF
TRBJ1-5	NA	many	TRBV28	TGTGCCAGCAGTTTAGCGGGGTGGGGTAATCAGCCCCAGCATTTT	CASSLAGWGNQPQHF
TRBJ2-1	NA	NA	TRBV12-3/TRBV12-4	TGTGCCAGCAGGCGGACAGGGACTATTAATGAGCAGTTCTTC	CASRRTGTINEQFF
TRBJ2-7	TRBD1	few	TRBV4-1	TGCGCCAGCAGCCCCCTCCCAGGGGGCTCCTACGAGCAGTACTTC	CASSPLPGGSYEQYF
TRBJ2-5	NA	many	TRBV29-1	TGCAGCGTTCGGGGGCAAGAGACCCAGTACTTC	CSVRGQETQYF
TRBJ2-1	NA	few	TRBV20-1	TGCAGTGCTAGATTATGGACAGCGGCTTCCTACAATGAGCAGTTCTTC	CSARLWTAASYNEQFF
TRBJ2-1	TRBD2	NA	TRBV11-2	TGTGCCAGCAGCCAAGGGACTAGCGGGAGTCTGTATGAGCAGTTCTTC	CASSQGTSGSLYEQFF
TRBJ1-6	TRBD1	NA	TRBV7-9	TGTGCCAGCAGCTGGGCCGGGACAGAGAATTCACCCCTCCACTTT	CASSWAGTENSPLHF
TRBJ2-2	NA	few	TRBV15	TGTGCCACCAGCGGGTCTGCTCCCACCGGGGAGCTGTTTTTT	CATSGSAPTGELFF
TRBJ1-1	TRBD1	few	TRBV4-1	TGCGCCAGCAGCCTTTTGTTTGAGGGGGCCAACACTGAAGCTTTCTTT	CASSLLFEGANTEAFF
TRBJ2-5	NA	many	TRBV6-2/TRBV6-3	TGTGCCAGCAGTTATGGCAGTACTCCGGAGACCCAGTACTTC	CASSYGSTPETQYF
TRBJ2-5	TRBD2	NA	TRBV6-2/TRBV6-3	TGTGCCAGCAGCCCTGGACTAGCGGGGCAACTCGAAGAGACCCAGTACTTC	CASSPGLAGQLEETQYF
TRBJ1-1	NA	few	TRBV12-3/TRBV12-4	TGTGCCAGCAGTACTGGGACACGAGCCATGAACACTGAAGCTTTCTTT	CASSTGTRAMNTEAFF